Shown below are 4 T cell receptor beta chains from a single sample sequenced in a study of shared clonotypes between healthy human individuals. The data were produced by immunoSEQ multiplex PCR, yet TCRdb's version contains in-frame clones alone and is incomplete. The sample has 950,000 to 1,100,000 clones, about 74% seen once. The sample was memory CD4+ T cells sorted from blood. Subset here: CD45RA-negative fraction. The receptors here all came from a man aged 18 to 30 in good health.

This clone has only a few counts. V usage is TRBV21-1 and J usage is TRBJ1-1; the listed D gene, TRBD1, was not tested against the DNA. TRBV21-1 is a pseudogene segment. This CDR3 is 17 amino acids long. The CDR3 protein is CASSKDIPKGSRTEAFF. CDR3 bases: TGTGCCAGCAGCAAAGATATCCCCAAGGGGTCGAGGACTGAAGCTTTCTTT.

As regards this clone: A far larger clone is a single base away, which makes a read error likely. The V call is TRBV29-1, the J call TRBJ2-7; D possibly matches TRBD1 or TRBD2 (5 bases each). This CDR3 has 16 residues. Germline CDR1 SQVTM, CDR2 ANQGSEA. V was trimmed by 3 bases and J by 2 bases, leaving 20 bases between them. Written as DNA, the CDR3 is TGCAGCGTTGACCCGACCGGGGCAGCCTCTGCCTACGAGCAGTACTTC. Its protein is CSVDPTGAASAYEQYF.

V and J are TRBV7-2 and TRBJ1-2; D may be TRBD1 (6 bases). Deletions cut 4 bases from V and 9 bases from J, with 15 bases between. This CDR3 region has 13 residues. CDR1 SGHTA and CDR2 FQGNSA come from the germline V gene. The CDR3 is CASSWGGQGSYTF. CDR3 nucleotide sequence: TGTGCCAGCAGCTGGGGAGGGCAGGGGAGCTACACCTTC.

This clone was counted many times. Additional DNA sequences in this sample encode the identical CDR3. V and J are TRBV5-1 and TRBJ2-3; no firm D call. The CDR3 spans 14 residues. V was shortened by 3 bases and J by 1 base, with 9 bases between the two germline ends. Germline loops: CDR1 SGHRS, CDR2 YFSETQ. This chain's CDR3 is CASSSVGGTDTQYF. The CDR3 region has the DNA TGCGCCAGCAGCTCCGTGGGTGGCACAGATACGCAGTATTTT.